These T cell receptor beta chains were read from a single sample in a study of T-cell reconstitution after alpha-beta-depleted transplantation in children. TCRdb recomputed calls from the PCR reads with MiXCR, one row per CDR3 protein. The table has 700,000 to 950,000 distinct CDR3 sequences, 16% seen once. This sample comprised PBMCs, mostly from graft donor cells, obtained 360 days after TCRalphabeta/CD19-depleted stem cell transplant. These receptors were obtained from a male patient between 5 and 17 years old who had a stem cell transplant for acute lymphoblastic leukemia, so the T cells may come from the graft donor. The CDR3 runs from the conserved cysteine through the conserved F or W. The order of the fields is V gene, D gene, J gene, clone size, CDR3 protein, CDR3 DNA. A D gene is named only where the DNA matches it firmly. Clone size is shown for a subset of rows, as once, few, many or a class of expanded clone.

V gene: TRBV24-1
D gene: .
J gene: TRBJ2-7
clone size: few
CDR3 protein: CATSADSYPYEQYF
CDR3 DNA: TGTGCCACCAGTGCAGACAGTTACCCTTACGAGCAGTACTTC

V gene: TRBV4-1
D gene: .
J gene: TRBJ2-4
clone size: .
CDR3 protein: CASSQEGPGAKNIQYF
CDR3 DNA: TGCGCCAGCAGCCAAGAGGGCCCGGGGGCCAAAAACATTCAGTACTTC

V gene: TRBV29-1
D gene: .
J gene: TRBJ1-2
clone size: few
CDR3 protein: CSARTEIYGYTF
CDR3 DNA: TGCAGCGCCCGGACAGAGATCTATGGCTACACCTTC

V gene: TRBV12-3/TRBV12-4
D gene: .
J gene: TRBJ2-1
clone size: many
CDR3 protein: CASSLRTLYNEQFF
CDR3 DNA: TGTGCCAGCAGTTTAAGAACCTTGTACAATGAGCAGTTCTTC

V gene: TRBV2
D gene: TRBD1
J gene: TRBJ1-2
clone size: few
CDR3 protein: CASTPIKGTGNGYTF
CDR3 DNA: TGTGCCAGCACCCCAATAAAAGGGACAGGGAATGGCTACACCTTC

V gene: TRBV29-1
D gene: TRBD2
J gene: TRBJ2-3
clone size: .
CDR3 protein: CSVVGTSGSIDTQYF
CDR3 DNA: TGCAGCGTCGTCGGGACTAGCGGGAGTATAGATACGCAGTATTTT

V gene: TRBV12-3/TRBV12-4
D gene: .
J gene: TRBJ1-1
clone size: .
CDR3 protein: CASTLGRVGEAFF
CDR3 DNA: TGTGCCAGCACCCTTGGCAGGGTAGGTGAAGCTTTCTTT

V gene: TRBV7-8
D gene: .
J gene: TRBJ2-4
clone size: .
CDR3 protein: CASSLGGGNAKNIQYF
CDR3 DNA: TGTGCCAGCAGCTTAGGGGGCGGGAATGCCAAAAACATTCAGTACTTC

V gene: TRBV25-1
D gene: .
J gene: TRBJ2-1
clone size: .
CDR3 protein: CASSDSGRGHNEQFF
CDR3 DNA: TGTGCCAGCAGTGATTCCGGGAGAGGTCACAATGAGCAGTTCTTC

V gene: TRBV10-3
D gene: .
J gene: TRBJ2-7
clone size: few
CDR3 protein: CAISESSSSGASYEQYF
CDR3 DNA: TGTGCCATCAGTGAGTCGTCCAGTAGCGGAGCCTCCTACGAGCAGTACTTC

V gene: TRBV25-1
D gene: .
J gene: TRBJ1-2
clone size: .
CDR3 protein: CASLGFGYGYTF
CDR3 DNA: TGTGCCAGCCTAGGCTTTGGATATGGCTACACCTTC

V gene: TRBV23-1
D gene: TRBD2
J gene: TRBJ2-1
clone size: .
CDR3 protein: CASNQGLTSGRKDEQFF
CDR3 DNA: TGCGCCAGCAATCAAGGGTTGACTAGCGGGAGAAAAGATGAGCAGTTCTTC

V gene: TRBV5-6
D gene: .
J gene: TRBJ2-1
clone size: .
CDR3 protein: CASSPPLDWFNEQFF
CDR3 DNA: TGTGCCAGCAGCCCACCTTTGGATTGGTTCAATGAGCAGTTCTTC

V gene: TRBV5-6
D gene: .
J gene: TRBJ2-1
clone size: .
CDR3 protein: CASSFGGPLNEQFF
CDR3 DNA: TGTGCCAGCAGCTTCGGAGGGCCGCTCAATGAGCAGTTCTTC

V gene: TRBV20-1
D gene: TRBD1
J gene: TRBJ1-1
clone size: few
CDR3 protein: CSARGTGINWGAFF
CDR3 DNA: TGCAGTGCTAGAGGGACAGGGATAAATTGGGGGGCTTTCTTT

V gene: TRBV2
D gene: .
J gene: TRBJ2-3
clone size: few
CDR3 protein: CASSPELIYTDTQYF
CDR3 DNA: TGTGCCAGCAGTCCTGAGCTTATATACACAGATACGCAGTATTTT

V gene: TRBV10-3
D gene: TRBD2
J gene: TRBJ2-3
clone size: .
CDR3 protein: CAISVGLAGPDTQYF
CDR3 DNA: TGTGCCATCAGTGTAGGGTTAGCGGGGCCGGATACGCAGTATTTT

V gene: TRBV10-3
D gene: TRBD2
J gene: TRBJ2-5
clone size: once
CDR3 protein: CASNDGRGETQYF
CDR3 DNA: TGTGCCTCGAACGACGGGAGGGGGGAGACCCAGTACTTC

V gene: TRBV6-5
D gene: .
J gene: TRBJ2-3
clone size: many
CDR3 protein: CASSYLTRDTQYF
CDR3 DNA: TGTGCCAGCAGTTACCTGACGAGAGATACGCAGTATTTT

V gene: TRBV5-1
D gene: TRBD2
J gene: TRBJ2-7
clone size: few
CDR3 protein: CASKAGEGYEQYF
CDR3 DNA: TGCGCCAGCAAAGCGGGAGAAGGATACGAGCAGTACTTC

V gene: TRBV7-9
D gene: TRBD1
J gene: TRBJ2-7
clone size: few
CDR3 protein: CASSFPGQIHEQYF
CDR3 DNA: TGTGCCAGCAGCTTTCCGGGACAGATCCACGAGCAGTACTTC

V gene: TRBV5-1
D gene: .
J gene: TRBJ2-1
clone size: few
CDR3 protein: CASSLIDNSWEQFF
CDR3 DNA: TGCGCCAGCAGCTTGATCGATAATAGCTGGGAGCAGTTCTTC

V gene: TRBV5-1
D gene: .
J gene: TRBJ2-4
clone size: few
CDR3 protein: CASSSLVAKNIQYF
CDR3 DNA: TGCGCCAGCAGCTCGCTGGTAGCCAAAAACATTCAGTACTTC